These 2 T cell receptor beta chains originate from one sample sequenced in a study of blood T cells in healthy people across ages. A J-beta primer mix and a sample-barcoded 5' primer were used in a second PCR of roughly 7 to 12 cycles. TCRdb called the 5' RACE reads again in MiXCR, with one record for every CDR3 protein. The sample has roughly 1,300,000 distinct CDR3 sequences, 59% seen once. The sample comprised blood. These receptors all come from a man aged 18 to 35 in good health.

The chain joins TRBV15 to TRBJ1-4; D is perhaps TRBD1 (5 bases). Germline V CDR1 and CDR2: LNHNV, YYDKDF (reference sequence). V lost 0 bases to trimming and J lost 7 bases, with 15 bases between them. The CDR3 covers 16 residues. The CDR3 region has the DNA TGTGCCACCAGCAGAGATGCGGGGGTGTACCTTGAAAAACTGTTTTTT. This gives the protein CATSRDAGVYLEKLFF.

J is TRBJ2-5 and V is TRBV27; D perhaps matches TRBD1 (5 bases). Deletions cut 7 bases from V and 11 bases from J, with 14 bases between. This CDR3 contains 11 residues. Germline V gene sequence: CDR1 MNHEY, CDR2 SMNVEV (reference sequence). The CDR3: CASIQGTVQYF. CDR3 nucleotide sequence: TGTGCCAGCATCCAGGGTACGGTGCAGTACTTC.